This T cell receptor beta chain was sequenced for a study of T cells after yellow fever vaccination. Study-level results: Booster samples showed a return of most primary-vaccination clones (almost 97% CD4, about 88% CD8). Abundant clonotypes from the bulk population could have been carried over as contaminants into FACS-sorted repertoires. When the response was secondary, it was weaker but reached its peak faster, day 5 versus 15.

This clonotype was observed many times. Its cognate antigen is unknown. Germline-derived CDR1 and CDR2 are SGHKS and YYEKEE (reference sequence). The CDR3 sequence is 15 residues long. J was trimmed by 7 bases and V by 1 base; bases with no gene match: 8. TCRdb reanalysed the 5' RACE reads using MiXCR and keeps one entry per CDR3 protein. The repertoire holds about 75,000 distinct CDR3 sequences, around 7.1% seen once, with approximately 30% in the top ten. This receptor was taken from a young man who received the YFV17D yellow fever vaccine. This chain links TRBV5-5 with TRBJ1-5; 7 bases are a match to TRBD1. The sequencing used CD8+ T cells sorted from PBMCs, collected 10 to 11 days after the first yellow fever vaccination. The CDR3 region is CASSLRGNRGQPQHF. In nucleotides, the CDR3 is TGTGCCAGCAGCTTGAGGGGGAACAGGGGACAGCCCCAGCATTTT.